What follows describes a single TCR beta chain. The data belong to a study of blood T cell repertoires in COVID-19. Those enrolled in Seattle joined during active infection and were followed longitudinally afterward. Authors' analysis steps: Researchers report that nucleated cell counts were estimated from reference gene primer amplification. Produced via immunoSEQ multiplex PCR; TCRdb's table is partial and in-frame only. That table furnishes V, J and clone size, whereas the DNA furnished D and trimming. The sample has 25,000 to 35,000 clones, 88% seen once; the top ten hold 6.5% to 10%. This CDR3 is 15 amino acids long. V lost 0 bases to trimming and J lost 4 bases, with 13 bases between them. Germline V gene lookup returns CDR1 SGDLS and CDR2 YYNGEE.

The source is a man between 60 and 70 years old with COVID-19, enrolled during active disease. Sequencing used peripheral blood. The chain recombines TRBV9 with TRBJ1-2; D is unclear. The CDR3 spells CASSVAPDMAYGYTF. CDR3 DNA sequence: TGTGCCAGCAGCGTAGCCCCTGACATGGCCTATGGCTACACCTTC.